This T cell receptor beta chain was retrieved from a study of cytomegalovirus exposure and HLA in healthy donors. Study-level results: Later examination showed HLA-associated TCR beta chains had greater clonal expansion than equally common others.

CDR3 length equals 13 residues. The germline V gene encodes CDR1 SGHVS and CDR2 FQNEAQ. Trimming cost V 0 bases and J 8 bases, with 10 bases left between them. Healthy bone marrow donors formed the donor group. This clone was seen more than once but under ten times. The antigen is unknown. The PCR contained 60 Vbeta and 13 Jbeta primers. Measured with immunoSEQ multiplex PCR; TCRdb has only the in-frame clones, and not every one. The data hold some 180,000 clones, with roughly 10% observed a single time. The receptor comes from a woman aged 30 to 39 in good health and CMV-seropositive. The rearrangement links TRBV7-8 to TRBJ1-2; possibly TRBD1 for D (5 bases). The sequencing sample was made of PBMCs. In nucleotides, the CDR3 is TGTGCCAGCAGCTTAGCCGGGAGGGGCGGCTACACCTTC. Protein: CASSLAGRGGYTF.